The next 6 T cell receptor beta chains were all read from a single sample in a study of CD8+CD57+ T cells in acquired aplastic anemia. It was patients with CD8+CD57+ cell expansion by flow cytometry who were chosen for sequencing. Profiling of TCR beta VDJ combinations and CDR3 sequences used genomic DNA as template. TCRdb fed the reads into MiXCR, producing one record per CDR3 protein. Among under 200,000 distinct CDR3 sequences, roughly half were seen once, and the ten largest hold roughly 1.8%. The sequenced material came from sorted CD4+, CD8+, or CD8+CD57+ T cells (not recorded which) from PBMCs. These receptor sequences come from a human donor with aplastic anemia.

The sample holds many counts of this clonotype. The V call is TRBV20-1, the J call TRBJ2-7, with TRBD1 identical over 11 bases. The germline V gene has CDR1 DFQATT and CDR2 SNEGSKA (reference sequence). V shed 5 bases and J 6 bases; nucleotides not matched to a gene: 9. The CDR3 contains 14 residues. DNA of the CDR3: TGCAGTGCTGGGGGACGGACAGGGGGCCTCGAGCAGTACTTC. Translating it yields CSAGGRTGGLEQYF.

This clonotype was recorded a few times. Since a much larger clone is just one base distant, this may be a read error. V usage is TRBV5-1 and J usage is TRBJ1-5; D not certain. Looked up from germline, CDR1 is SGHRS and CDR2 is YFSETQ. CDR3 size: 15 residues. V was pared by 0 bases and J by 4 bases, with 11 bases between. This CDR3 reads CASSLASVWNQPQHF. CDR3 nucleotide sequence: TGCGCCAGCAGCTTGGCGTCAGTGTGGAATCAGCCCCAGCATTTT.

This clonotype was counted many times. This chain links TRBV29-1 with TRBJ1-2; D may be TRBD1 (5 bases). Germline V gene sequence: CDR1 SQVTM, CDR2 ANQGSEA. Trimming removed 6 bases at V and 7 bases at J, with 15 bases between. This CDR3 has 12 residues. CDR3 sequence: CSVEGTGRGYTF. The CDR3 DNA sequence: TGCAGCGTAGAGGGGACGGGTCGTGGCTACACCTTC.

The V call is TRBV7-3, the J call TRBJ2-3; 7 positions match TRBD2. The CDR3 is 14 amino acids. V lost 1 base, J lost 3 bases, and 1 base stayed unmatched. Looked up from germline, CDR1 is SGHTA and CDR2 is FQGTGA. The CDR3 protein is CASSLRTRTDTQYF. The CDR3 bases are TGTGCCAGCAGCTTAAGGACTAGAACAGATACGCAGTATTTT.

This clonotype occurred many times. The chain links TRBV2 to TRBJ1-1, with D hard to call. The CDR3 has 14 residues. V dropped 7 bases and J dropped 0 bases, with 12 bases sitting between them. Germline values: CDR1 SNHLY, CDR2 FYNNEI. The CDR3 DNA reads TGTGCCAGCACTTCCGCAGGACTGAACACTGAAGCTTTCTTT. It yields the protein CASTSAGLNTEAFF.

Turning to this clonotype: No conserved phenylalanine or tryptophan ends this CDR3, so it is likely a read error. This chain connects TRBV7-9 to TRBJ2-7; 11 positions match TRBD2. With V trimmed by 3 bases and J by 2 bases, 3 bases remained unmatched. The CDR3 consists of 15 residues. Germline assignment: CDR1 SEHNR and CDR2 FQNEAQ (reference sequence). This CDR3 reads CASSLGLAATYEQYL. In DNA form, the CDR3 reads TGTGCCAGCAGCTTGGGACTAGCGGCGACCTACGAGCAGTACCTC.